This passage covers 15 T cell receptor beta chains from one sample sequenced in a study of T and B cells in COVID-19 patients. Blood genomic DNA input for TRB amplification was about 240-550 ng. TRB rearrangements were amplified by multiplex PCR with BIOMED2 TRB-A/B primers. TCRdb redid the calling of the multiplex PCR reads with MiXCR, one entry per CDR3 protein. The table lists 7,000 to 8,000 distinct CDR3 sequences, around 28% of them singletons, with under 20% in the top ten. Material for sequencing was blood. These TCRs come from a human donor with active COVID-19.

The V gene is TRBV4-2, the J gene TRBJ2-6, with 7 bases fitting TRBD1. The junction had 15 bases not matched to a gene; V was cut back by 1 base and J by 0 bases. CDR1 and CDR2 from the germline V gene are LGHNA and YNFKEQ. The CDR3 spans 21 residues. DNA of the CDR3: TGTGCCAGCAGCCAAGGAAGGGGGCACGGGCTCTTCAACTCTGGGGCCAACGTCCTGACTTTC. Its protein product is CASSQGRGHGLFNSGANVLTF.

The chain uses TRBV18 and TRBJ1-6; possibly TRBD1 for D (5 bases). The CDR3 spans 15 residues. The V gene lost 4 bases and the J gene lost 12 bases, with 19 bases spanning the gap. Germline V lookup: CDR1 KGHSH, CDR2 LQKENI. The CDR3 is CASSRYGTEAGPLHF. The CDR3 DNA follows: TGTGCCAGCTCACGATACGGGACTGAGGCGGGACCCCTCCACTTT.

In DNA, the CDR3 is TGCGCCAGCAGCTTAGGCCCTAACAATGAGCAGTTCTTC. Residues: CASSLGPNNEQFF. The chain uses TRBV5-1 and TRBJ2-1; unclear D gene. Trimming pared 2 bases from V and 5 bases from J, leaving 8 bases between. This CDR3 has 13 amino acids. CDR1 and CDR2 from the germline V gene are SGHRS and YFSETQ.

This rearrangement joins TRBV28 to TRBJ1-4; no clear D gene. The CDR3 runs 13 residues. CDR1 and CDR2 from the germline V gene are MDHEN and SYDVKM. V gave up 7 bases and J gave up 5 bases, with 11 bases separating them. The CDR3 region is CASTSHVNEKLFF. As DNA, the CDR3 is TGTGCCAGCACTTCCCACGTGAATGAAAAACTGTTTTTT. Filled out from reference TRBV28 and TRBJ1-4, the complete variable domain reads DVKVTQSSRYLVKRTGEKVFLECVQDMDHENMFWYRQDPGLGLRLIYFSYDVKMKEKGDIPEGYSVSREKKERFSLILESASTNQTSMYLCASTSHVNEKLFFGSGTQLSVL.

This clonotype turned up a few times. The CDR3 sequence is CASSPAGYTEAFF. The CDR3 nucleotides are TGTGCCAGCAGCCCCGCAGGGTACACTGAAGCTTTCTTT. The J gene is TRBJ1-1, the V gene TRBV5-6; the D gene is possibly TRBD1 (5 bases). The germline V gene encodes CDR1 SGHDT and CDR2 YYEEEE. The CDR3 totals 13 residues. V was pared by 4 bases and J by 3 bases, with 10 bases between.

This clonotype ranks as medium-sized. The chain is built from TRBV19 and TRBJ1-1; D unclear. V shed 2 bases and J shed 6 bases, with 19 bases lying between them. The CDR3 is 16 amino acids. Germline assignment: CDR1 LNHDA and CDR2 SQIVND (reference sequence). The CDR3 DNA is TGTGCCAGTAGTATATTTAAGGGCAGCGCCTACGCTGAAGCTTTCTTT. Residues: CASSIFKGSAYAEAFF.

The rearrangement uses TRBV6-2 or TRBV6-3 and TRBJ2-7; no clear D gene. The CDR3 totals 11 residues. Trimming took off 5 bases at V and 7 bases at J, with 9 bases between the two ends. Germline CDR1 MNHEY, CDR2 SVGEGT. The CDR3 nucleotides read TGTGCCAGCAGTACCTCTGGTGAGCAGTACTTC. Protein product: CASSTSGEQYF.

This rearrangement joins TRBV6-5 to TRBJ1-1; D is ambiguous. This CDR3 comprises 13 residues. Germline V lookup: CDR1 MNHEY, CDR2 SVGAGI. Trimming stripped 7 bases from V and 4 bases from J, with 13 bases between. The CDR3: CASTDPGGTEAFF. In DNA, the CDR3 is TGTGCCAGCACCGACCCGGGTGGCACTGAAGCTTTCTTT.

This chain joins TRBV18 and TRBJ2-7, with D possibly TRBD1 on 5 matching bases. V lost 2 bases, J lost 6 bases, and 11 bases lay in between. This CDR3 has 13 amino acids. Germline-derived CDR1 and CDR2 are KGHSH and LQKENI. CDR3 nucleotides: TGTGCCAGCTCACCAAGTAGGGGTTTCGAGCAGTACTTC. Translating gives CASSPSRGFEQYF.

In this sample, this clonotype turned up a few times. The V and J genes are TRBV6-5 and TRBJ1-2, with a possible D match to TRBD1 (6 bases). The germline V gene has CDR1 MNHEY and CDR2 SVGAGI. Trimming shortened V by 4 bases and J by 1 base, and 13 bases separated the two germline ends. The length of the CDR3 is 15 residues. This chain's CDR3 is CASSLQGFGNYGYTF. The CDR3 nucleotides read TGTGCCAGCAGTTTACAGGGTTTTGGTAACTATGGCTACACCTTC.

Concerning this clonotype: Just one base apart from a much larger clone, this may be a read error. CDR3 bases: TGTGCCAGCAGTTACCAAAGGGGAAGCGAGAACTACAATGAGCAGTTCTTC. Translation gives CASSYQRGSENYNEQFF. The V call is TRBV6-2 or TRBV6-3, the J call TRBJ2-1, with a weak D call TRBD1 (5 bases). Germline CDR1 is MNHEY and CDR2 is SVGEGT. The CDR3 is made up of 17 amino acids. The V end was cut by 2 bases, the J end by 3 bases, with 17 bases between.

A few counts support this clonotype. Written as DNA, the CDR3 is TGTGCCATCAGTGCTAAAAGGGACGGTTCCTACGAGCAGTACTTC. Protein sequence: CAISAKRDGSYEQYF. This chain connects TRBV10-3 to TRBJ2-7, with D perhaps being TRBD1 or TRBD2 (5 bases each). With 4 bases removed from V and 1 base from J, the gap between germline ends came to 14 bases. CDR1 and CDR2 from the germline V gene are ENHRY and SYGVKD. This CDR3 contains 15 residues.

The rearrangement uses TRBV18 and TRBJ2-3; D unresolved. Germline V lookup: CDR1 KGHSH, CDR2 LQKENI. This CDR3 has 11 residues. The V and J ends lost 3 bases and 6 bases respectively, with 4 bases between them. The CDR3 sequence is CASSPGDTQYF. In DNA, the CDR3 is TGTGCCAGCTCACCGGGCGATACGCAGTATTTT.

The V and J genes are TRBV6-5 and TRBJ2-1, with 16 bases lining up with TRBD2. Germline V lookup: CDR1 MNHEY, CDR2 SVGAGI. V trimming: 6 bases; J trimming: 0 bases; junction bases outside the gene matches: 2. The length of the CDR3 is 17 residues. CDR3 amino acids: CASRGLAGGRSYNEQFF. The DNA for the CDR3 is TGTGCCAGCAGGGGACTAGCGGGAGGGCGCTCCTACAATGAGCAGTTCTTC.

Remarks on this clonotype: A much larger clone differs by one base, so this may be a read error. The chain uses TRBV27 and TRBJ2-7; a possible D gene is TRBD1 (6 bases). Germline V gives CDR1 MNHEY, CDR2 SMNVEV (reference sequence). The CDR3 runs 16 residues. As DNA, the CDR3 is TGTACCAGCAGTTTCTCCTCTGGACAGCTAGACTACGAGCAGTACTTC. It specifies CTSSFSSGQLDYEQYF.